This is a list of T cell receptor beta chains from one sample in a study of control samples from healthy donors and cancer patients. The method was immunoSEQ multiplex PCR; TCRdb's version includes in-frame clones alone and lacks a portion of them. The sample includes 85,000 to 100,000 clones, more than 85% of them seen just once. The sample comprised blood. The receptors here all came from a young man in good health. The CDR3 runs from the conserved cysteine through the conserved F or W. D genes are given only for firm matches. Clone size is stated in some rows and not others, as once, few, many or a class when expanded.

D gene: -
clone size: -
J gene: TRBJ2-2
V gene: TRBV10-3
CDR3 DNA: TGTGCCATCAGTGAGAGGGATGCCGGGGAGCTGTTTTTT
CDR3 protein: CAISERDAGELFF

D gene: -
clone size: -
J gene: TRBJ1-2
V gene: TRBV29-1
CDR3 DNA: TGCAGCGCCACGCGGGGGGTTAGTGGTGGCTACACCTTC
CDR3 protein: CSATRGVSGGYTF

D gene: -
clone size: -
J gene: TRBJ2-3
V gene: TRBV30
CDR3 DNA: TGTGCCTGGAGTCCATCCTACACAGATACGCAGTATTTT
CDR3 protein: CAWSPSYTDTQYF

D gene: -
clone size: once
J gene: TRBJ2-7
V gene: TRBV4-3
CDR3 DNA: TGCGCCAGCAGCCAACACCGGGACGGAACCTACGAGCAGTACTTC
CDR3 protein: CASSQHRDGTYEQYF

D gene: -
clone size: -
J gene: TRBJ1-2
V gene: TRBV27
CDR3 DNA: TGTGCCACCCGCGGGAGTAGTATCTATGGCTACACCTTC
CDR3 protein: CATRGSSIYGYTF

D gene: -
clone size: -
J gene: TRBJ1-1
V gene: TRBV11-2
CDR3 DNA: TGTGCCAGCAGCCCAACGGGGGTCACTGAAGCTTTCTTT
CDR3 protein: CASSPTGVTEAFF

D gene: -
clone size: -
J gene: TRBJ2-7
V gene: TRBV5-1
CDR3 DNA: TGCGCCAGCAGCCTGGGGGCAGGGGACTACGAGCAGTACTTC
CDR3 protein: CASSLGAGDYEQYF

D gene: -
clone size: -
J gene: TRBJ1-6
V gene: TRBV25-1
CDR3 DNA: TGTGCCAGCAGTGATTTGGGGGCGAATAATTCACCCCTCCACTTT
CDR3 protein: CASSDLGANNSPLHF

D gene: -
clone size: -
J gene: TRBJ1-2
V gene: TRBV4-1
CDR3 DNA: TGCGCCAGCAGCCAACTAGCTAACTATGGCTACACCTTC
CDR3 protein: CASSQLANYGYTF

D gene: -
clone size: -
J gene: TRBJ1-2
V gene: TRBV6-5
CDR3 DNA: TGTGCCAGCAGTAAGACAGGCGGTGGCTACACCTTC
CDR3 protein: CASSKTGGGYTF

D gene: -
clone size: once
J gene: TRBJ1-5
V gene: TRBV18
CDR3 DNA: TGTGCCAGCTCACCACCGTTGGACGGCAATCAGCCCCAGCATTTT
CDR3 protein: CASSPPLDGNQPQHF

D gene: TRBD1
clone size: -
J gene: TRBJ2-7
V gene: TRBV5-1
CDR3 DNA: TGCGCCAGCAGCATCACCGGAATACAGGGGTCCTACGAGCAGTACTTC
CDR3 protein: CASSITGIQGSYEQYF

D gene: TRBD1
clone size: -
J gene: TRBJ1-2
V gene: TRBV3-1/TRBV3-2
CDR3 DNA: TGTGCCAGCAGCCAGGGGGACAGGGTCCGCGGCTACACCTTC
CDR3 protein: CASSQGDRVRGYTF

D gene: -
clone size: -
J gene: TRBJ1-4
V gene: TRBV3-1/TRBV3-2
CDR3 DNA: TGTGCCAGCAGCCAAGGGGGAGCGACTAATGAAAAACTGTTTTTT
CDR3 protein: CASSQGGATNEKLFF

D gene: TRBD1
clone size: once
J gene: TRBJ2-2
V gene: TRBV18
CDR3 DNA: TGTGCCAGCTCAACAGACAGGGGAGGCGGGGAGCTGTTTTTT
CDR3 protein: CASSTDRGGGELFF

D gene: -
clone size: -
J gene: TRBJ1-2
V gene: TRBV30
CDR3 DNA: TGTGCCTGGAGTAGTCAGCTTACAGGGCCCAACTATGGCTACACCTTC
CDR3 protein: CAWSSQLTGPNYGYTF

D gene: TRBD1
clone size: -
J gene: TRBJ2-7
V gene: TRBV15
CDR3 DNA: TGTGCCACCAGCAGAGCCCGGCGGTCAGGACAGGTGTCCTACGAGCAGTACTTC
CDR3 protein: CATSRARRSGQVSYEQYF

D gene: TRBD1
clone size: -
J gene: TRBJ1-2
V gene: TRBV3-1/TRBV3-2
CDR3 DNA: TGTGCCAGCAGCCAACCTGGACAGGGGGCGTATGGCTACACCTTC
CDR3 protein: CASSQPGQGAYGYTF

D gene: -
clone size: -
J gene: TRBJ1-2
V gene: TRBV18
CDR3 DNA: TGTGCCAGCTCTACGGACGGCCCGTTCTATGGCTACACCTTC
CDR3 protein: CASSTDGPFYGYTF

D gene: TRBD1
clone size: -
J gene: TRBJ1-2
V gene: TRBV7-9
CDR3 DNA: TGTGCCAGCAGCCCTAGCCCGGACAGGGGACGGGATGGCTACACCTTC
CDR3 protein: CASSPSPDRGRDGYTF

D gene: -
clone size: -
J gene: TRBJ2-3
V gene: TRBV19
CDR3 DNA: TGTGCCAGTAGGCCTCGCGGGACAGCTAGCACAGATACGCAGTATTTT
CDR3 protein: CASRPRGTASTDTQYF

D gene: -
clone size: -
J gene: TRBJ1-1
V gene: TRBV20-1
CDR3 DNA: TGCAGTGCGAAGGGGCCCGAAGCTTTCTTT
CDR3 protein: CSAKGPEAFF

D gene: -
clone size: few
J gene: TRBJ2-6
V gene: TRBV6-1
CDR3 DNA: TGTGCCAGCAGTGAAACCCAGTCTGGGGCCAACGTCCTGACTTTC
CDR3 protein: CASSETQSGANVLTF

D gene: TRBD2
clone size: once
J gene: TRBJ2-1
V gene: TRBV6-6
CDR3 DNA: TGTGCCAGCAGCACTAGACCCGGGACTAGCGGGGGGTTCTCCTACAATGAGCAGTTCTTC
CDR3 protein: CASSTRPGTSGGFSYNEQFF

D gene: -
clone size: -
J gene: TRBJ1-2
V gene: TRBV29-1
CDR3 DNA: TGCAGCGTTGACGGGTTTAACTATGGCTACACCTTC
CDR3 protein: CSVDGFNYGYTF

D gene: -
clone size: -
J gene: TRBJ1-2
V gene: TRBV6-5
CDR3 DNA: TGTGCCAGCAGTTTCCTACAGGCGGGTGGCTACACCTTC
CDR3 protein: CASSFLQAGGYTF

D gene: -
clone size: once
J gene: TRBJ2-7
V gene: TRBV2
CDR3 DNA: TGTGCCAGCAGAGTGGGGAGAAAACGTTCCATCTACGAGCAGTACTTC
CDR3 protein: CASRVGRKRSIYEQYF

D gene: TRBD1
clone size: once
J gene: TRBJ1-4
V gene: TRBV19
CDR3 DNA: TGTGCCAGTAGTCCCGGGACAGCTAATGAAAAACTGTTTTTT
CDR3 protein: CASSPGTANEKLFF

D gene: -
clone size: -
J gene: TRBJ2-5
V gene: TRBV12-3/TRBV12-4
CDR3 DNA: TGTGCCAGCAGCGGCAGGACGGGGGAGACCCAGTACTTC
CDR3 protein: CASSGRTGETQYF

D gene: -
clone size: -
J gene: TRBJ1-5
V gene: TRBV30
CDR3 DNA: TGTGCCTGGAGTCTGGACAGAAATCAGCCCCAGCATTTT
CDR3 protein: CAWSLDRNQPQHF

D gene: -
clone size: -
J gene: TRBJ1-1
V gene: TRBV6-1
CDR3 DNA: TGTGCCAGCAGTGAAGAGGGACAACACACTGAAGCTTTCTTT
CDR3 protein: CASSEEGQHTEAFF